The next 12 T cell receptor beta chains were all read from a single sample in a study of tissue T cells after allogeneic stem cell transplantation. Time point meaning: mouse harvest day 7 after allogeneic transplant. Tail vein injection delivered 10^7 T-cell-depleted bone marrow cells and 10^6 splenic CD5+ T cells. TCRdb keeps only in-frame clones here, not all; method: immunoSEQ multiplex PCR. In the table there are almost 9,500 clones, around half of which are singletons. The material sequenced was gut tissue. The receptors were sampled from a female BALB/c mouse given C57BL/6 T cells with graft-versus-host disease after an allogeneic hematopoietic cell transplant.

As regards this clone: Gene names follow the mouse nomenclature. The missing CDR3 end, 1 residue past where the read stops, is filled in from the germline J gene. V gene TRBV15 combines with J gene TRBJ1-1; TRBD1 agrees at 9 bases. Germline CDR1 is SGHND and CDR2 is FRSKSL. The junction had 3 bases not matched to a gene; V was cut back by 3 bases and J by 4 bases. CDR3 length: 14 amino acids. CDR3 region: CASSLGTGTTEVFF. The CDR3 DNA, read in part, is TGTGCCAGCAGTTTGGGGACAGGGACCACAGAAGTCTTC.

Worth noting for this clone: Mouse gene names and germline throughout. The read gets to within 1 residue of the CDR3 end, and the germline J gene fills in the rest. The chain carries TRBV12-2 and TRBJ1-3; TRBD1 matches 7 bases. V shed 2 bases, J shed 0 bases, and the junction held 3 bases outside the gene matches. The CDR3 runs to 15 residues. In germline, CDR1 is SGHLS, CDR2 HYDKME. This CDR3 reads CASSPHRGSGNTLYF. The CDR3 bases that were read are TGTGCCAGCTCTCCTCACAGGGGTTCTGGAAATACGCTCTAT.

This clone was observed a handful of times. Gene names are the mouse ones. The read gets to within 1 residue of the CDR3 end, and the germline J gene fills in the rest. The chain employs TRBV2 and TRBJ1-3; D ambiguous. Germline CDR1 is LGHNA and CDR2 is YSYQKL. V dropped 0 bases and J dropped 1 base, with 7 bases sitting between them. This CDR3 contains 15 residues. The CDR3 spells CASSQDPKSGNTLYF. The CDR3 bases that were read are TGTGCCAGCAGCCAAGATCCAAAATCTGGAAATACGCTCTAT.

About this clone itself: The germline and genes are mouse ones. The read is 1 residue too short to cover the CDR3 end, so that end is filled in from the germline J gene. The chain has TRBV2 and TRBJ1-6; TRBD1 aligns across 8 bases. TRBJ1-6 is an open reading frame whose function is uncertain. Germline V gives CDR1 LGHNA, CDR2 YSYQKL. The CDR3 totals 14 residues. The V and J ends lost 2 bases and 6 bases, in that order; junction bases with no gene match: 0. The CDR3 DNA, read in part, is TGTGCCAGCAGCCAAACAGGGGGTAATTCGCCCCTCTAC. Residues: CASSQTGGNSPLY. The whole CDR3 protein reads CASSQTGGNSPLYF.

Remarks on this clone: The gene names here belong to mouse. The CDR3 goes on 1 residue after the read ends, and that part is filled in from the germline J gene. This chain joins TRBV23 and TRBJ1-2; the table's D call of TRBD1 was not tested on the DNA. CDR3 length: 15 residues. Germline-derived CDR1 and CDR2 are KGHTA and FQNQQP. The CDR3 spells CSSSQWQAANSDYTF. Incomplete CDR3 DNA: TGCTCCAGCAGTCAATGGCAGGCCGCAAACTCCGACTACACC.

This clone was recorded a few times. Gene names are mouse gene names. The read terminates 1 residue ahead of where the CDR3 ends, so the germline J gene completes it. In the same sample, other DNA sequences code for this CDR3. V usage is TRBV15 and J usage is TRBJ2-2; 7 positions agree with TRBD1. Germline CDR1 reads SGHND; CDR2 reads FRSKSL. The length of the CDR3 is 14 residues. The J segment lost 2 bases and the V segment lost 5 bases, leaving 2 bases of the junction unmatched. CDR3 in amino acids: CASSPGQNTGQLYF. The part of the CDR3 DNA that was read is TGTGCCAGCAGTCCGGGACAGAACACCGGGCAGCTCTAC.

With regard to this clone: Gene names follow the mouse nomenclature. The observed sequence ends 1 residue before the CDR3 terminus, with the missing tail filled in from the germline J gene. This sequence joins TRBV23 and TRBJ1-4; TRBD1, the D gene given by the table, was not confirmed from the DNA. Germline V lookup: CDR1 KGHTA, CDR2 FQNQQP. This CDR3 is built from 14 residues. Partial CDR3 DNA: TGCTCCAGCAGTCAAACAGGGGACAACGAAAGATTATTT. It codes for CSSSQTGDNERLF. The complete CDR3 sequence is CSSSQTGDNERLFF. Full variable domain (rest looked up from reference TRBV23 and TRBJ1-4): DAAVTQKPRYLIKMKGQEAEMKCIPEKGHTAVFWYQQKQSKELKFLIYFQNQQPLDQIDMVKERFSAVCPSSSLCSLGIRTCEAEDSALYLCSSSQTGDNERLFFGHGTKLSVL.

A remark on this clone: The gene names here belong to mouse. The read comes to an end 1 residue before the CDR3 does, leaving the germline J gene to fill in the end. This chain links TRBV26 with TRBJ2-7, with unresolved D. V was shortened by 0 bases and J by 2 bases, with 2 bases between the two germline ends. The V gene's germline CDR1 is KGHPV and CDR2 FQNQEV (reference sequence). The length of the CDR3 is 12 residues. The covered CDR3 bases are TGTGCCAGCAGTCTGTCCACCTATGAACAGTAC. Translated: CASSLSTYEQY. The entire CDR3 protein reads CASSLSTYEQYF.

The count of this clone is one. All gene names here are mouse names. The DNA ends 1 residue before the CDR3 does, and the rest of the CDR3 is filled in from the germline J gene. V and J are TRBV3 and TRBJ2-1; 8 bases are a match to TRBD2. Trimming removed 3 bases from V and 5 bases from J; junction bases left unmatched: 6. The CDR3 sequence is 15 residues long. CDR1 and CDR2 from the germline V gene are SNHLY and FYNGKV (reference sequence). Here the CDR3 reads CASSFSGGNHAEQFF. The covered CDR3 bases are TGTGCCAGCAGCTTCTCTGGGGGGAACCATGCTGAGCAGTTC.

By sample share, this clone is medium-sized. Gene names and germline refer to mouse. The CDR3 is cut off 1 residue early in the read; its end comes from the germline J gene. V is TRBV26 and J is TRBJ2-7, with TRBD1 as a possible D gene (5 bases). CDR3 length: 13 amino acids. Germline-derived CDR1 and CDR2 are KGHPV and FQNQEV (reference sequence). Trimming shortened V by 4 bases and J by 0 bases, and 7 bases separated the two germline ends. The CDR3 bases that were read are TGTGCCAGCAGTCCAGGGAGCTCCTATGAACAGTAC. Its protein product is CASSPGSSYEQY. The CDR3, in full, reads CASSPGSSYEQYF.

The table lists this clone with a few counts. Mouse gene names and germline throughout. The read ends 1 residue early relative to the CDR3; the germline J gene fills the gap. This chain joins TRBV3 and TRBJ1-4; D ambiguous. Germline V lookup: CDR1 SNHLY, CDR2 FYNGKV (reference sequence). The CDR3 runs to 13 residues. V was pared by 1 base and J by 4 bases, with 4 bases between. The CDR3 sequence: CASSLGINERLFF. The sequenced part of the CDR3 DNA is TGTGCCAGCAGCTTAGGCATCAACGAAAGATTATTT.

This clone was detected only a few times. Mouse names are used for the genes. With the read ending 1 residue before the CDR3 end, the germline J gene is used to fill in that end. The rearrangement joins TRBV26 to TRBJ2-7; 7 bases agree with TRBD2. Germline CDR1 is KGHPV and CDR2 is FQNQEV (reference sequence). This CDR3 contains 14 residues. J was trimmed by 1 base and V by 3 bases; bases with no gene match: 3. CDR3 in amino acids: CASSLAGGSYEQYF. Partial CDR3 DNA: TGTGCCAGCAGTCTAGCTGGGGGATCCTATGAACAGTAC.